This T cell receptor beta chain was recorded in a study of cytomegalovirus exposure and HLA in healthy donors. Across the whole study: Clustering assigned 81% of the roughly 420 genotyped donors to the Caucasian-associated ancestry cluster.

V lost 5 bases and J lost 6, with 17 bases in between. The germline V gene encodes CDR1 MNHEY and CDR2 SMNVEV (reference sequence). This CDR3 has 14 amino acids. Study-wide results and caveats: In a later analysis, TCR beta V- and J-gene trimming showed a link to a missense DCLRE1C variant.

It was with 60 Vbeta and 13 Jbeta primers that the PCR ran. The assay was immunoSEQ multiplex PCR, and TCRdb's table has in-frame clones only and misses some. The table lists approximately 130,000 clones, over 75% of them singletons, with more than 1.4% in the top ten. A remark on this clone: Its target is unknown.

The chain recombines TRBV27 with TRBJ2-7; D is possibly TRBD1 (6 bases). The TCR originated in a woman between 18 and 29 years old in good health and CMV-seronegative. Material: PBMCs. The CDR3 bases are TGTGCCAGCAGTCTGGAGACAGGTTCGGTCGAGCAGTACTTC. This codes for CASSLETGSVEQYF.